This TCR beta chain emerged from a study of PD-L1 blockade in urothelial cancer (dated by TCRdb to 2016 to 2017). About the full investigation: All patients started therapy around 2014 and received atezolizumab 1,200 mg intravenously every 3 weeks. About 90% of the roughly 30 patients were males with bladder-origin urothelial cancer, and about 65% of the roughly 30 reported a prior smoking history. An ECOG performance status of 0 or 1 was recorded for the patients, and 0 to 3 prior chemotherapy regimens had been received by the patients. Blood samples were analyzed at two time points: 3 weeks after treatment start (second dose) and 6 weeks after treatment start. Blood samples gave median yields of approximately 130,000 T cells and over 80,000 unique TCRs, along with a median clonality of 0.080. An exploratory multi-omic analysis was conducted of the somatic, immune and clinical correlates of response to PD-L1 blockade with atezolizumab in urothelial cancer. Pretreatment tumor samples, along with matched peripheral blood collected serially before and after atezolizumab treatment, underwent TCR sequencing. Durable clinical benefit meant progression-free survival longer than 6 months, and TCR features were also tested against progression-free and overall survival. In the same patients, pretreatment tumors underwent whole exome sequencing and RNA sequencing in addition to TCR sequencing. Several patients reached durable clinical benefit, while 15 to 20 patients did not. Pretreatment blood TCR-seq was available for twenty-nine patients, at least one posttreatment blood collection was obtained for around 24 patients, and tumor TCR-seq was available for around 24 patients.

This specimen's time point label, interpreted: pretreatment peripheral blood. The cohort included 25 to 35 patients with locally advanced or metastatic urothelial carcinoma who were treated at Memorial Sloan Kettering on a trial protocol. Peripheral blood mononuclear cells were collected pretreatment and during treatment, with between 1 and 8 total time points obtained per patient. The Qiagen DNeasy Blood extraction kit was used to purify genomic DNA from total PBMCs and tumor samples. PBMCs were collected pretreatment and during treatment and were isolated and stored as previously described. Broad study findings and their caveats: At 3 weeks after the start of treatment, tumor-associated TCR clones in peripheral blood had expanded more in patients with durable benefit (n ≈ 24, p = 0.022). Because the sample size was small (n of about 30) and many exploratory analyses were performed, the results are intended to be hypothesis-generating. A pretreatment peripheral blood TCR clonality below the median was linked to improved progression-free and overall survival.

The germline V gene gives CDR1 as MNHEY and CDR2 as SVGAGI. Spanning cysteine to phenylalanine, the CDR3 consists of 16 amino acids. CDR3 DNA is the only sequence kept; it has 48 bases, read in frame from the first base. The trim is 0 bases for V and 2 bases for J, with a gap of 14 bases between the germline ends. Remarks on this clone: No antigen is known for it. Base-call qualities are not available, and no considerably larger clone is one nucleotide away.

To estimate absolute template abundance from read counts, synthetic TCR analog templates were spiked into each PCR. TCRbeta CDR3 regions were amplified from genomic DNA with bias-controlled V and J gene primers using the immunoSEQ assay. Sequencing of rearranged TCRbeta segments was done at approximately 20X coverage. In the original analysis: Sequencing errors were corrected by clustering and CDR3s were annotated against IMGT to assign V, D and J genes. Out-of-frame and stop-codon sequences were excluded, and only productive TCRbeta rearrangements were used in downstream analyses. Clonality was calculated as one minus the Shannon entropy normalized by the log of the number of unique productive sequences. Fisher's exact test with Benjamini-Hochberg correction, using a cutoff of adjusted p below 0.01, was how clones that differed between time points or between blood and tumor were identified. The immuneACCESS repertoire file appears here via TCRdb, limited to in-frame rearrangements. These files lack a portion of the clones; in checked studies, under half of the deficit traces to unresolved V genes, and the cause of the others is not known. Clone size and the V and J calls come from that table; the DNA yielded D and trimming. Across this sample there are 70,000 to 75,000 clones, with 75% to 90% seen only once. Jointly, the top ten make up 3.5% to 5% of the sample.

Sequenced here: PBMCs, sampled around atezolizumab (anti-PD-L1) treatment. The receptor chain draws on TRBV6-5 and TRBJ2-7, with a weak D call of TRBD2 (5 bases match). The sequence came from a man between 65 and 85 years old with urothelial cancer. This receptor carries the CDR3 CASSYSRARLAYEQYF. The DNA sequence is TGTGCCAGCAGTTACTCGAGGGCTCGCTTGGCCTACGAGCAGTACTTC.